What follows is one T cell receptor (beta chain) and its context. Sequence at one end of the junction differs from germline and may be a read error. Described time point: sample taken at primary tumor resection. TCRs were sequenced from unsorted whole RNA of tumor, nontumor lung or PBMC. Samples were obtained from approximately 72 donors, all untreated early-stage non-small cell lung cancer patients. CDR1 is MNHEY, CDR2 SVGEGT, per germline. This CDR3 spans 13 amino acids. These data originate in a study of spatial heterogeneity in lung cancer. Across the study: Among detected sequences, beta-chain ones consistently exceeded alpha-chain ones in number.

Carried by each TCR cDNA molecule was a unique molecular identifier. TCRdb re-called the 5' RACE reads through MiXCR, storing one row per CDR3 protein. The table shows roughly 48,000 distinct CDR3 sequences, with roughly 5% occurring only once. The sample consisted of PBMCs, taken at surgery. This clonotype was obtained from a male donor with early-stage non-small cell lung cancer. This chain uses TRBV6-2 or TRBV6-3 with TRBJ1-2, with TRBD1 as a possible D gene (5 bases). CDR3 amino acids: CTSSTGTERDYTF. DNA of the CDR3: TGTACCAGCAGCACCGGGACGGAGAGGGACTACACCTTC.